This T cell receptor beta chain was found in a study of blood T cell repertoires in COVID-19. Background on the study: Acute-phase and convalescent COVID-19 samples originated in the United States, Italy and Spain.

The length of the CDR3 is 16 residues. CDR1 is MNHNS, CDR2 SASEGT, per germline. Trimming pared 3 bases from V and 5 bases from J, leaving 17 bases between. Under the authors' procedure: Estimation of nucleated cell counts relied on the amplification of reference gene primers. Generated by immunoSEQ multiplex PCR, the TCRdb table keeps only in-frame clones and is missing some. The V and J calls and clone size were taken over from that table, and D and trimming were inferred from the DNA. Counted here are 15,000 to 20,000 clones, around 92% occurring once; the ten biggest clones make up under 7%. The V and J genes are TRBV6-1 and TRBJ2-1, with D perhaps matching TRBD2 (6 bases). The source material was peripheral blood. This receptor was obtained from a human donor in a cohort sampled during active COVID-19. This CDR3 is CASSDWAVRGNNEQFF. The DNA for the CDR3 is TGTGCCAGCAGTGATTGGGCTGTCCGGGGGAACAATGAGCAGTTCTTC.